The clone carrying this T cell receptor beta chain was counted only a few times. Its antigen is unknown. The ends were cut back, 1 base at V and 10 bases at J, with 7 bases in the middle. Germline V gene sequence: CDR1 DFQATT, CDR2 SNEGSKA (reference sequence). The CDR3 loop spans 10 amino acids. This sample was included in a study of beta chain features in type 1 diabetes. Reverse transcribing all isolated RNA meant expressed TCRB transcripts were sequenced. The data were produced by immunoSEQ multiplex PCR, yet TCRdb's version contains in-frame clones alone and is incomplete. The profile shows around 14,000 clones, roughly four fifths of them singletons. Study-wide results and caveats: A moderate, significant TCRB CDR3 shortening appeared in type 1 diabetes across four CD4+ subsets.

The receptor's source is a woman in her late teens or twenties with type 1 diabetes. Material for sequencing was stem cell memory CD4+ T cells from blood. The chain has TRBV20-1 and TRBJ2-5; D not resolved. CDR3 protein: CSARVVSQYF. The CDR3 DNA reads TGCAGTGCTAGAGTCGTGAGCCAGTACTTC.